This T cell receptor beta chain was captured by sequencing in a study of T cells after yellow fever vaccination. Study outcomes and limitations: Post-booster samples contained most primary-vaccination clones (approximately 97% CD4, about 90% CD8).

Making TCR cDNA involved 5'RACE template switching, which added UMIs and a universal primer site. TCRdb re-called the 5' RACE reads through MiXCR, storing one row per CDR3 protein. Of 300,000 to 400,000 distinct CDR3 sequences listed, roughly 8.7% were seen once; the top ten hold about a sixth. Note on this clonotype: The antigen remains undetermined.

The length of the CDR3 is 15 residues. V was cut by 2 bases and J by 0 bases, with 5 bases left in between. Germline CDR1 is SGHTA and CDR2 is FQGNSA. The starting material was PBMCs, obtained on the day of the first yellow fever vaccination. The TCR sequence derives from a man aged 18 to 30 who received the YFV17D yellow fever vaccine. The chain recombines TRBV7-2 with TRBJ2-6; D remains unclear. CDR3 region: CASSLTASGANVLTF. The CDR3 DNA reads TGTGCCAGCAGCTTAACGGCCTCTGGGGCCAACGTCCTGACTTTC.